The entry that follows covers one TCR beta chain sequence. The antigen is unknown. The data originate from a study of beta chain features in type 1 diabetes. Study-wide results and caveats: Patients' naive, central memory and regulatory TCRB repertoires appeared more alike than those of healthy donors.

Investigators reverse transcribed all isolated RNA, so they sequenced expressed TCRB transcripts. Data came from immunoSEQ multiplex PCR; TCRdb stores just in-frame clones and leaves some out. This sample has a few hundred thousand clones, with around 13% found just once. This CDR3 is 16 amino acids long. Looked up from germline, CDR1 is LNHDA and CDR2 is SQIVND (reference sequence). Trimming stripped 5 bases from V and 6 bases from J, with 20 bases between. The source of this sequence is a man younger than 35 in good health. The sequencing sample was made of naive CD4+ T cells from blood. The rearrangement links TRBV19 to TRBJ2-1; possible D gene TRBD1, 7 bases. The CDR3 sequence: CASSRSSGQGGNEQFF. CDR3 sequence (DNA): TGTGCCAGTAGTCGTAGTAGCGGCCAGGGGGGCAATGAGCAGTTCTTC.